A single sample is the source of the 27 T cell receptor beta chains below, sequenced in a study of T-cell reconstitution after alpha-beta-depleted transplantation in children. Unique molecular identifiers tagged the TCRbeta library. TCRdb used MiXCR to reprocess the PCR reads, holding one entry per CDR3 protein. Among about 240,000 distinct CDR3 sequences listed, 25% were seen once. The sequenced sample was PBMCs, obtained before TCRalphabeta/CD19-depleted stem cell transplant. These receptors were collected from a girl aged 2-10 years with Fanconi anemia, due to receive a stem cell transplant.

This clonotype was found a few times. The chain recombines TRBV20-1 with TRBJ1-6; D ambiguous. The CDR3 totals 14 residues. Trimming pared 3 bases from V and 3 bases from J, leaving 9 bases between. Germline assignment: CDR1 DFQATT and CDR2 SNEGSKA (reference sequence). CDR3 loop: CSASDGNYNSPLHF. The DNA of the CDR3 is TGCAGTGCTAGCGATGGAAACTATAATTCACCCCTCCACTTT.

This clonotype turned up a few times. The V gene is TRBV6-1, the J gene TRBJ2-3; 13 bases agree with TRBD2. Germline lookup yields CDR1 MNHNS and CDR2 SASEGT. The CDR3 spans 19 residues. Trimming cost V 5 bases and J 0 bases; bases outside gene matches: 11. The CDR3 loop reads CASSPGLAGITTSTDTQYF. For the CDR3, the DNA is TGTGCCAGCAGTCCGGGACTAGCGGGGATTACCACTAGCACAGATACGCAGTATTTT.

This clonotype was counted ten times or more. The chain recombines TRBV20-1 with TRBJ2-5, with 10 bases that match TRBD1. The CDR3 is made up of 16 amino acids. Germline values: CDR1 DFQATT, CDR2 SNEGSKA (reference sequence). The V gene end was trimmed by 6 bases and the J gene end by 0 bases; junction bases not matched to a gene: 10. CDR3 sequence reads: CSAATGGYGYQETQYF. The DNA of the CDR3 is TGCAGTGCCGCGACAGGGGGCTACGGTTACCAAGAGACCCAGTACTTC.

The chain couples TRBV29-1 to TRBJ2-3; either TRBD1 or TRBD2 may supply D (5 bases each). The germline CDR1 and CDR2 sequences are SQVTM and ANQGSEA. V lost 2 bases to trimming and J lost 5 bases, with 14 bases between them. CDR3 size: 14 residues. The CDR3 DNA is TGCAGCGTTGAACGGGACCTGAGCGGAGATACGCAGTATTTT. This translates into CSVERDLSGDTQYF.

This clonotype came up many times. This chain uses TRBV10-3 with TRBJ2-4; tentatively, D is TRBD1 (6 bases). This CDR3 has 15 amino acids. The ends were cut back, 10 bases at V and 1 base at J, with 17 bases in the middle. The germline gives CDR1 ENHRY, CDR2 SYGVKD. CDR3 DNA: TGTGCCACCCGAACAGGGTTGGGGGCCAAAAACATTCAGTACTTC. The encoded protein is CATRTGLGAKNIQYF.

This chain links TRBV5-1 with TRBJ2-5, with 11 bases identical to TRBD2. Germline V lookup: CDR1 SGHRS, CDR2 YFSETQ. V lost 3 bases to trimming and J lost 5 bases; unmatched junction nucleotides: 15. The CDR3 covers 18 residues. This chain's CDR3 is CASSYRGRLAGGQETQYF. In DNA, the CDR3 is TGCGCCAGCAGCTACCGGGGCCGGCTAGCGGGAGGACAGGAGACCCAGTACTTC.

The chain employs TRBV11-1 and TRBJ2-7; TRBD1 is a possible D gene (6 bases). CDR1 and CDR2 from the germline V gene are SGHAT and FQDESV (reference sequence). V was trimmed by 3 bases and J by 2 bases, leaving 11 bases between them. The length of the CDR3 is 14 residues. In nucleotides, the CDR3 is TGTGCCAGCAGCTTTTCCTCAGGGGCCTACGAGCAGTACTTC. Translating it yields CASSFSSGAYEQYF.

This clonotype was recorded at least ten times. The genes are TRBV29-1 and TRBJ2-3, with D possibly TRBD2 on 6 matching bases. The CDR3 contains 17 residues. V gave up 4 bases and J gave up 1 base, with 21 bases separating them. CDR1 and CDR2 from the germline V gene are SQVTM and ANQGSEA. The CDR3 spells CSVAGDPGVGGTDTQYF. In DNA, the CDR3 is TGCAGCGTTGCTGGGGATCCGGGAGTTGGGGGCACAGATACGCAGTATTTT.

This clonotype was observed a few times. The chain uses TRBV20-1 and TRBJ2-7; D is uncertain. V lost 2 bases, J lost 3 bases, and 8 bases lay in between. The CDR3 length is 12 residues. CDR1 is DFQATT, CDR2 SNEGSKA, per germline (reference sequence). The CDR3 DNA is TGCAGTGCTAGACCCGACAACTACGAGCAGTACTTC. Translated, it gives CSARPDNYEQYF.

The rearrangement uses TRBV20-1 and TRBJ2-1; 9 bases are shared with TRBD2. Losses at the gene ends were 3 bases for V and 2 bases for J; bases not matched to a gene: 11. This CDR3 is built from 17 residues. The V gene's germline CDR1 is DFQATT and CDR2 SNEGSKA (reference sequence). Written as DNA, the CDR3 is TGCAGTGCTAGCGTTTCGGCTAGCGGGACTACCTACAATGAGCAGTTCTTC. It yields the protein CSASVSASGTTYNEQFF.

The CDR3, as DNA: TGCAGCGTTGAGGCGGGGGCCGAGGGTGAGCAGTACTTC. Its translation: CSVEAGAEGEQYF. The gene calls are TRBV29-1 and TRBJ2-7, with D perhaps matching TRBD2 (7 bases). CDR1 and CDR2 from the germline V gene are SQVTM and ANQGSEA. This CDR3 is 13 amino acids long. Trimming removed 3 bases from V and 7 bases from J, with 16 bases in between.

This clonotype was recorded at least ten times. The chain joins TRBV12-3 or TRBV12-4 to TRBJ1-2; 9 bases align to TRBD1. V trimming: 6 bases; J trimming: 5 bases; junction bases outside the gene matches: 10. The length of the CDR3 is 15 residues. Here the CDR3 reads CASSTSGQGRYGYTF. The DNA for the CDR3 is TGTGCCAGCAGCACCTCTGGACAGGGGAGATATGGCTACACCTTC.

The chain joins TRBV7-9 to TRBJ2-5; TRBD2 matches 7 bases. V shed 6 bases, J shed 12 bases, and the junction held 19 bases outside the gene matches. Germline V gene lookup returns CDR1 SEHNR and CDR2 FQNEAQ (reference sequence). The CDR3 runs 15 residues. The CDR3 is CASSLAPLAAAVEYF. The CDR3, as DNA: TGTGCCAGCAGTCTGGCCCCTCTAGCGGCAGCCGTCGAGTACTTC.

The chain has TRBV11-2 and TRBJ2-7; D possibly corresponds to TRBD2 (6 bases). This CDR3 contains 14 residues. Germline CDR1 is SGHAT and CDR2 is FQNNGV. The V end was cut by 5 bases, the J end by 1 base, with 12 bases between. The DNA for the CDR3 is TGTGCCAGCAGCCTCCTAGCGCATTCCTACGAGCAGTACTTC. Translating it yields CASSLLAHSYEQYF.

The chain has TRBV12-3 or TRBV12-4 and TRBJ2-3; no definite D call. Trimming removed 7 bases at V and 0 bases at J, with 17 bases between. This CDR3 spans 16 amino acids. CDR3 in amino acids: CASTPSVGASTDTQYF. The CDR3 bases are TGTGCCAGCACCCCCAGCGTAGGAGCTAGCACAGATACGCAGTATTTT.

This clonotype has just a few counts. DNA of the CDR3: TGTGCCAGCAGCCCAAGACACAGGAGGGGAGATACGCAGTATTTT. This gives the protein CASSPRHRRGDTQYF. The chain couples TRBV5-6 to TRBJ2-3; a weak D match, TRBD2 (6 bases). V was trimmed by 4 bases and J by 5 bases, leaving 17 bases between them. CDR3 size: 15 residues. From germline, CDR1 is SGHDT and CDR2 YYEEEE.

The gene calls are TRBV18 and TRBJ2-1; no definite D call. Trimming removed 0 bases from V and 3 bases from J, with 12 bases in between. Germline V CDR1 and CDR2: KGHSH, LQKENI. The CDR3 length is 16 residues. The DNA of the CDR3 is TGTGCCAGCTCACCACCGGGCAGCCCACTCTACAATGAGCAGTTCTTC. This codes for CASSPPGSPLYNEQFF.

The chain has TRBV2 and TRBJ2-7; no firm D call. Per germline, CDR1 SNHLY and CDR2 FYNNEI. V gave up 8 bases and J gave up 6 bases, with 11 bases separating them. CDR3 length: 11 amino acids. The CDR3 DNA reads as TGTGCCAGCGACTTAGTAGGCGAGCAGTACTTC. Protein product: CASDLVGEQYF.

The rearrangement joins TRBV29-1 to TRBJ2-3; 8 bases are shared with TRBD1. The CDR3 sequence is 13 residues long. The V gene end was trimmed by 2 bases and the J gene end by 6 bases; junction bases not matched to a gene: 4. Germline loops: CDR1 SQVTM, CDR2 ANQGSEA. CDR3 residues: CSVEQGASDTQYF. The CDR3, as DNA: TGCAGCGTTGAACAGGGGGCGTCGGATACGCAGTATTTT.

This chain uses TRBV29-1 with TRBJ2-1, with no clear D. V lost 7 bases and J lost 9, with 13 bases in between. Germline-derived CDR1 and CDR2 are SQVTM and ANQGSEA. The CDR3 sequence is 11 residues long. The CDR3, as DNA: TGCAGCGGTGAGGTGGTGAGTGAGCAGTTCTTC. It encodes CSGEVVSEQFF.

This clonotype has more than one count but fewer than ten. The chain uses TRBV7-3 and TRBJ2-3, with D perhaps matching TRBD1 (5 bases). The CDR3 consists of 14 residues. The germline V and J ends were trimmed by 2 bases and 3 bases, with 9 bases remaining between them. From germline, CDR1 is SGHTA and CDR2 FQGTGA. The CDR3 DNA follows: TGTGCCAGCAGCTTATGGGGCGAGACAGATACGCAGTATTTT. Residues: CASSLWGETDTQYF.

The chain uses TRBV2 and TRBJ2-1; 7 nucleotides match TRBD2. Germline loops: CDR1 SNHLY, CDR2 FYNNEI. The CDR3 is made up of 13 amino acids. The junction had 8 bases not matched to a gene; V was cut back by 6 bases and J by 9 bases. In DNA, the CDR3 is TGTGCCAGCAGCAAAGGGGAGGGTGGTGAGCAGTTCTTC. Protein: CASSKGEGGEQFF.

This clonotype has ten or more counts. This chain uses TRBV15 with TRBJ2-7; perhaps TRBD1 as D (5 bases). The CDR3 consists of 15 residues. Germline V CDR1 and CDR2: LNHNV, YYDKDF (reference sequence). V lost 1 base and J lost 0, with 10 bases in between. This CDR3 is CATSRAPGSSYEQYF. The CDR3 DNA reads TGTGCCACCAGCAGAGCTCCAGGGTCCTCCTACGAGCAGTACTTC.

This clonotype was seen a handful of times. V and J are TRBV10-2 and TRBJ2-3, with 8 bases fitting TRBD2. This CDR3 is 16 amino acids long. CDR1 is WSHSY, CDR2 SAAADI, per germline. Trimming at V came to 6 bases and at J to 0 bases, leaving 8 bases not matched to a gene. The CDR3 loop reads CASRDPTSASTDTQYF. The CDR3 DNA is TGCGCCAGCAGGGACCCGACTAGCGCAAGCACAGATACGCAGTATTTT.

J is TRBJ2-7 and V is TRBV29-1; D is possibly TRBD1 (6 bases). The germline V and J ends were trimmed by 6 bases and 6 bases, with 15 bases remaining between them. This CDR3 is built from 12 residues. Germline V gene sequence: CDR1 SQVTM, CDR2 ANQGSEA. The CDR3 DNA sequence: TGCAGCGTCGAGACGACAGGACCCGAGCAGTACTTC. Its protein product is CSVETTGPEQYF.

The chain carries TRBV6-6 and TRBJ2-5, with D hard to call. Trimming cost V 4 bases and J 0 bases, with 6 bases left between them. Germline V gives CDR1 MNHNY, CDR2 SVGAGI (reference sequence). This CDR3 is built from 13 residues. The CDR3 spells CASSLPYQETQYF. The CDR3 nucleotides read TGTGCCAGCAGTTTGCCGTACCAAGAGACCCAGTACTTC.

There are many counts of this clonotype. This sequence joins TRBV27 and TRBJ2-5, with 12 nucleotides matching TRBD2. Per the germline V gene, CDR1 is MNHEY and CDR2 is SMNVEV (reference sequence). The CDR3 has 18 amino acids. Losses at the gene ends were 2 bases for V and 4 bases for J; bases not matched to a gene: 11. CDR3 region: CASSLGGTSGRRGETQYF. The CDR3 coding sequence is TGTGCCAGCAGTTTAGGGGGAACTAGCGGGAGGAGGGGAGAGACCCAGTACTTC.